This T cell receptor (beta chain) came from a study of T cell repertoires in cytomegalovirus infection. Whole-study context: A matching HLA type, together with CMV infection, was signaled by public TCR beta signatures. Study-wide results and limits: Summed public TCR beta family frequency identified CMV carriers bearing the relevant HLA. The ex vivo response was dominated by HLA-C-restricted CMV-specific TCR beta clonotypes.

The sample holds a few counts of this clonotype. Its antigen is still unknown. Using its own MiXCR run on the reads, TCRdb lists one record per CDR3 protein. The sample has approximately 1,000,000 distinct CDR3 sequences; around 30% are singletons. The germline V gene has CDR1 SGHDT and CDR2 YYEEEE. V lost 2 bases, J lost 8 bases, and 4 bases stayed unmatched. The CDR3 is 13 amino acids. The TCR originated in a human donor in good health (CMV status not recorded). Some clones in this sample may be carry-over from other donors' samples. The specimen was cultured CD8+ T cells from PBMCs, collected from culture after CMV antigen stimulation. The rearrangement uses TRBV5-6 and TRBJ2-1, with TRBD2 matching 7 bases. CDR3 protein: CASSFQGGHEQFF. CDR3 nucleotide sequence: TGTGCCAGCAGCTTTCAGGGAGGGCATGAGCAGTTCTTC. The full variable domain, completed using reference TRBV5-6 and TRBJ2-1, is DAGVTQSPTHLIKTRGQQVTLRCSPKSGHDTVSWYQQALGQGPQFIFQYYEEEERQRGNFPDRFSGHQFPNYSSELNVNALLLGDSALYLCASSFQGGHEQFFGPGTRLTVL.